The entry below gives a single T cell receptor beta chain sequence along with its context. The data were obtained in a study of blood T cell repertoires in COVID-19. This CDR3 has 14 residues. Per the germline V gene, CDR1 is SGHRS and CDR2 is YFSETQ. V lost 4 bases, J lost 4 bases, and 6 bases stayed unmatched. Per the original methods: Amplifying reference gene primers gave estimates of nucleated cell counts. Clones were read by immunoSEQ multiplex PCR, and TCRdb kept only the in-frame ones, dropping some. That table furnishes V, J and clone size, whereas the DNA furnished D and trimming. The data contain approximately 490,000 clones, approximately 91% of them singletons.

The chain employs TRBV5-1 and TRBJ1-1; TRBD1 matches 8 bases. What was sequenced was PBMCs or T cells enriched from blood (not recorded which). This TCR was recovered from a woman aged 55-69 years who had recovered from COVID-19. Here the CDR3 DNA reads TGCGCCAGCAGCCCCTTACAGGGGGGCACTGAAGCTTTCTTT. The encoded protein is CASSPLQGGTEAFF. Filled out from reference TRBV5-1 and TRBJ1-1, the complete variable domain reads KAGVTQTPRYLIKTRGQQVTLSCSPISGHRSVSWYQQTPGQGLQFLFEYFSETQRNKGNFPGRFSGRQFSNSRSEMNVSTLELGDSALYLCASSPLQGGTEAFFGQGTRLTVV.